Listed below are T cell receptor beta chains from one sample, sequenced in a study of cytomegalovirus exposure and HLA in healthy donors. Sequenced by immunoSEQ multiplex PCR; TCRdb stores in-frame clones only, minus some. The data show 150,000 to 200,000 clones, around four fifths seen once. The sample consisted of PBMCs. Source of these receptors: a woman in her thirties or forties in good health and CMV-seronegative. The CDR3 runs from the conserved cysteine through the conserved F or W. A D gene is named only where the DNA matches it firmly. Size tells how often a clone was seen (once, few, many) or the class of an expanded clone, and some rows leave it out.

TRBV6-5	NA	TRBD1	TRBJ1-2	TGTGCCAGCAGTTCAACCGGGACAGGGAATGGCTACACCTTC	CASSSTGTGNGYTF
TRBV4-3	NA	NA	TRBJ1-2	TGCGCCAGCAGCCAGAGACGGGACTATGGCTACACCTTC	CASSQRRDYGYTF
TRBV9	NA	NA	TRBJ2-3	TGTGCCAGCAGCCTTCTGGTCGGGGGTCGGGGAGATACGCAGTATTTT	CASSLLVGGRGDTQYF
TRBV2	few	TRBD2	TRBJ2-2	TGTGCCAGCAGTGTGACCGCGGGAGGCCCCGGGGAGCTGTTTTTT	CASSVTAGGPGELFF
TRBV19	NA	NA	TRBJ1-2	TGTGCCAGTAGTATTGTTGCCAGTCTCTATGGCTACACCTTC	CASSIVASLYGYTF
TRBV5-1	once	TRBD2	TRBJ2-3	TGCGCCAGCAGCTTGGAGGGGCTAGCGGGCACAGATACGCAGTATTTT	CASSLEGLAGTDTQYF
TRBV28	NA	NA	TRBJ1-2	TGTGCCAGCAGTTTAATTGGCAGTCTCTATGGCTACACCTTC	CASSLIGSLYGYTF
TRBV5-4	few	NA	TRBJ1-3	TGTGCCAGCAGCTTGAGAAATGCGGACACCATATATTTT	CASSLRNADTIYF
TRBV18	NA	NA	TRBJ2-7	TGTGCCAGCTCACCATTAGGGGCAGGGCAAGGGGAGCAGTACTTC	CASSPLGAGQGEQYF
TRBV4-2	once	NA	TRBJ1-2	TGTGCCAGCAGCCAAGGCGACGGAGGAAGGTTTGTCGTCACCTTC	CASSQGDGGRFVVTF
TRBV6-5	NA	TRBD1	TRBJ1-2	TGTGCCAGCATTGATCACAGGGGGTTATATGGCTACACCTTC	CASIDHRGLYGYTF
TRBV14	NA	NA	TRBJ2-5	TGTGCCAGCAGCCCTTTGAGGGAGACCCAGTACTTC	CASSPLRETQYF
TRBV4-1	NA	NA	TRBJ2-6	TGCGCCAGCAGCCTCACCACAGGGAACTCTGGGGCCAACGTCCTGACTTTC	CASSLTTGNSGANVLTF
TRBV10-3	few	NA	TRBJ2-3	TGTGCCATCAGTGTTGGGGGGGATACGCAGTATTTT	CAISVGGDTQYF
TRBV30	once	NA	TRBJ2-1	TGTGCCTGGAGTAAGACAGACAATGAGCAGTTCTTC	CAWSKTDNEQFF
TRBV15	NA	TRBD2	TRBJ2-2	TGTGCCACCAGCAAGACCCCTGGCGGGAGGGCCGGGGAGCTGTTTTTT	CATSKTPGGRAGELFF
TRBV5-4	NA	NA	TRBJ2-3	TGTGCCAGCAGCTTGGAGCAGGGAAATACGCAGTATTTT	CASSLEQGNTQYF
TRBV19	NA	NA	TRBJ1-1	TGTGCCAGTAGTATCGCCATCGGGGTCACTGAAGCTTTCTTT	CASSIAIGVTEAFF
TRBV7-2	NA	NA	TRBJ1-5	TGTGCCAGCAGCTTAGGTGGTGGCGGGCTCCAGCCCCAGCATTTT	CASSLGGGGLQPQHF
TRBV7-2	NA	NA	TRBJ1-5	TGTGCCAGCAGCTTATACCCGACAGGCGTTATCTTGCGGCCCCAGCATTTT	CASSLYPTGVILRPQHF
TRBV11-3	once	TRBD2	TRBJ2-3	TGTGCCAGCAGCTCCGGGACTAGCGGGGTCCTCACAGATACGCAGTATTTT	CASSSGTSGVLTDTQYF
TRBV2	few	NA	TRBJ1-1	TGTGCCAGCAGGGGAGACACGGCTTCAATCGAAGCTTTCTTT	CASRGDTASIEAFF